The rows below give T cell receptor beta chains drawn from one sample of a study of T-cell memory formation after mild COVID-19. One entry per CDR3 protein, called by TCRdb with MiXCR from the 5' RACE reads. The table has fewer than 600,000 distinct CDR3 sequences, less than 25% seen once; the top ten hold around 8.4%. Sequenced material: PBMCs or a T cell subset sorted from them (not recorded which). The receptor source for this set is an adult woman who had mild COVID-19 (a few samples of this study predate the infection). Cell type and time point are not known. Both conserved end residues are part of each CDR3. Each record gives: J gene, clone size, V gene, D gene, CDR3 DNA, CDR3 protein. D genes are given only for firm matches. A row's size may be missing; if present it is once, few, many or a size class.

TRBJ2-6 | once | TRBV30 | - | TGTGCCTGGACCACAGGGTCTGGGGCCAACGTCCTGACTTTC | CAWTTGSGANVLTF
TRBJ1-2 | - | TRBV12-3/TRBV12-4 | - | TGTGCCAGCAGTTTATCGGCAGGGAGTGGCTACACCTTC | CASSLSAGSGYTF
TRBJ1-5 | few | TRBV6-1 | - | TGTGCCAGCAGGGATAACAGGGTTTGGGCGGATCAGCCCCAGCATTTT | CASRDNRVWADQPQHF
TRBJ2-2 | - | TRBV15 | - | TGTGCCACCAGCTTTTCAGGGGTAGGCGGGGAGCTGTTTTTT | CATSFSGVGGELFF
TRBJ2-3 | - | TRBV7-2 | - | TGTGCCAGCAGCCTCACCCGGGACTTTCCCCAATCTAGCACAGATACGCAGTATTTT | CASSLTRDFPQSSTDTQYF
TRBJ1-1 | few | TRBV29-1 | TRBD1 | TGCAGCGTCGAAGGCGGACAGGGGCCCGCTGAAGCTTTCTTT | CSVEGGQGPAEAFF
TRBJ1-1 | - | TRBV14 | - | TGTGCCAGCAGCCAAGATTGGGGCAGGACGAACACTGAAGCTTTCTTT | CASSQDWGRTNTEAFF
TRBJ2-3 | - | TRBV7-8 | - | TGTGCCAGCAGCTTAGCCGGTTGGAGGGTAGAATCAGATACGCAGTATTTT | CASSLAGWRVESDTQYF
TRBJ2-7 | few | TRBV4-1 | TRBD1 | TGCGCCAGCAGCCAGGGACAGGGAGACTTCGGCGAGCAGTACTTC | CASSQGQGDFGEQYF
TRBJ2-2 | - | TRBV12-3/TRBV12-4 | TRBD1 | TGTGCCAGCAGTAGCGGACAGGGGGCCTTCACCGGGGAGCTGTTTTTT | CASSSGQGAFTGELFF
TRBJ2-5 | few | TRBV5-1 | TRBD2 | TGCGCCAGCAGCCCCCGGGGCGTAGCGGGAGGGGAGACCCAGTACTTC | CASSPRGVAGGETQYF
TRBJ1-5 | - | TRBV12-3/TRBV12-4 | - | TGTGCCAGCAGTTTGGAAGGAGGGCTGGGCAATCAGCCCCAGCATTTT | CASSLEGGLGNQPQHF
TRBJ1-1 | few | TRBV9 | - | TGTGCCAGCAGCCAGGGGAGGAGGAACACTGAAGCTTTCTTT | CASSQGRRNTEAFF
TRBJ1-2 | few | TRBV5-1 | - | TGCGCCAGCAGCCACAGATCCTTAGACAGTGCTTATGGCTACACCTTC | CASSHRSLDSAYGYTF
TRBJ2-1 | few | TRBV6-1 | - | TGTGCCAGCAGTGTTCAGCGCTACAATGAGCAGTTCTTC | CASSVQRYNEQFF
TRBJ2-7 | - | TRBV10-3 | - | TGTGCCACCATGGATACAGGGAACCCGTCCTACGAGCAGTACTTC | CATMDTGNPSYEQYF
TRBJ1-1 | few | TRBV20-1 | TRBD1 | TGCAGTGCGGGACAGGGGACCTATGAAGCTTTCTTT | CSAGQGTYEAFF
TRBJ1-6 | once | TRBV5-1 | - | TGCGCCAGCAGCTTGCTTGGAGAAATTAATTCACCCCTCCACTTT | CASSLLGEINSPLHF
TRBJ2-2 | few | TRBV7-9 | - | TGTGCCAGCAGCTCCTTTGCGGGGTACCCCGGGGAGCTGTTTTTT | CASSSFAGYPGELFF
TRBJ2-4 | few | TRBV6-6 | TRBD2 | TGTGCCAGCAGTCCCACCCGACTAGCGGGAGGTCAACCCCCAACCAAAAACATTCAGTACTTC | CASSPTRLAGGQPPTKNIQYF
TRBJ1-1 | few | TRBV30 | - | TGTGCCTGGACCGGCTTGTGGCAGAACACTGAAGCTTTCTTT | CAWTGLWQNTEAFF
TRBJ2-3 | - | TRBV10-3 | - | TGTGCCACCAAGAGAGAGGCAGATACGCAGTATTTT | CATKREADTQYF
TRBJ1-1 | - | TRBV9 | TRBD1 | TGTGCCAGCAGCGTAGGAGGGGGCCGGAGTACTGAAGCTTTCTTT | CASSVGGGRSTEAFF
TRBJ2-5 | few | TRBV9 | - | TGTGCCAGCAGCGTGCACCCTACACCAGAAGAGACCCAGTACTTC | CASSVHPTPEETQYF
TRBJ2-1 | - | TRBV7-2 | - | TGTGCCAGCAGCCCTAGGGGGGGAAGTGCTCGGACAAGTGAGCAGTTCTTC | CASSPRGGSARTSEQFF
TRBJ2-7 | few | TRBV9 | - | TGTGCCAGCAGCGGGGCGGGGTCCAGCCATAACTACGAGCAGTACTTC | CASSGAGSSHNYEQYF